The 9 T cell receptor beta chains given below trace back to one sample, sequenced in a study of T cell repertoires in cytomegalovirus infection. Using its own MiXCR run on the reads, TCRdb lists one record per CDR3 protein. The sample comprises around 530,000 distinct CDR3 sequences, approximately 25% of which are singletons, and over 10% rests with the top ten. Sequencing used PBMCs. The receptors originated from a human donor in good health (CMV status not recorded). Some clones in this sample may be carry-over from other donors' samples.

The chain employs TRBV4-3 and TRBJ2-3, with D tentatively TRBD1 (6 bases). Germline CDR1 is LGHNA and CDR2 is YSLEER. Deletions cut 1 base from V and 4 bases from J, with 18 bases between. This CDR3 spans 17 amino acids. The CDR3 protein is CASSQVVTGTNSDTQYF. In DNA, the CDR3 is TGCGCCAGCAGCCAAGTAGTAACCGGGACAAACTCAGATACGCAGTATTTT.

This clonotype has at least ten counts. The V gene is TRBV7-2, the J gene TRBJ2-1; TRBD2 matches 13 bases. The CDR3 loop spans 15 amino acids. The V and J ends lost 0 bases and 9 bases, in that order; junction bases with no gene match: 2. Per germline, CDR1 SGHTA and CDR2 FQGNSA. The CDR3 region is CASSLATSGRGEQFF. DNA of the CDR3: TGTGCCAGCAGCTTAGCCACTAGCGGGAGGGGTGAGCAGTTCTTC.

V gene TRBV6-2 or TRBV6-3 combines with J gene TRBJ2-5, with a tentative D call TRBD1 (6 bases). The CDR3 is 14 amino acids. Trimming removed 2 bases at V and 3 bases at J, with 10 bases between. Germline V gene sequence: CDR1 MNHEY, CDR2 SVGEGT. The CDR3, as DNA: TGTGCCAGCAGTTACGGACAGTGGAAAGAGACCCAGTACTTC. Amino acid sequence: CASSYGQWKETQYF.

The CDR3 region has the DNA TGTGCCAGCAGCTTAGTTGGTCGCAGGACGAGGAATTACAATGAGCAGTTCTTC. Translation: CASSLVGRRTRNYNEQFF. The rearrangement uses TRBV11-1 and TRBJ2-1, with D hard to call. The ends were cut back, 1 base at V and 4 bases at J, with 20 bases in the middle. Germline lookup yields CDR1 SGHAT and CDR2 FQDESV (reference sequence). The CDR3 is 18 residues long.

The chain links TRBV7-3 to TRBJ2-1; 12 positions agree with TRBD2. Unmatched junction bases numbered 8, after V lost 5 bases and J lost 9 bases. Germline V gene data show CDR1 as SGHTA and CDR2 as FQGTGA. The CDR3 loop spans 15 amino acids. The CDR3 nucleotides are TGTGCCAGCAGCCTAGCGGGAGGGCCGGGGGGTGAGCAGTTCTTC. Translation: CASSLAGGPGGEQFF.

This clonotype was observed at least ten times. The CDR3 nucleotides are TGTGCCAGCAGCACTCCCGGGACTAGCGGGAGAGGAAATGAGCAGTTCTTC. As protein: CASSTPGTSGRGNEQFF. The V and J genes are TRBV7-3 and TRBJ2-1, with 14 nucleotides matching TRBD2. The CDR3 runs to 17 residues. Trimming took 5 bases from V and 7 from J; bases not matched to a gene: 10. Germline loops: CDR1 SGHTA, CDR2 FQGTGA.

This clonotype was seen a single time. V gene TRBV5-8 combines with J gene TRBJ2-7; weak D call: TRBD1 (7 bases). Trimming removed 1 base from V and 0 bases from J, with 14 bases in between. CDR1 SGHTS and CDR2 YDEGEE come from the germline V gene. CDR3 length equals 16 residues. This CDR3 is CASSLWPGGSSYEQYV. CDR3 in DNA: TGTGCCAGCAGCTTGTGGCCAGGGGGGAGCTCCTACGAGCAGTACGTC.

This clonotype occurred a few times. CDR3 loop: CAWSEAQSQPQHF. As DNA, the CDR3 is TGTGCCTGGAGTGAAGCGCAAAGTCAGCCCCAGCATTTT. The chain links TRBV30 to TRBJ1-5, with D hard to call. The V gene's germline CDR1 is GTSNPN and CDR2 SVGIG (reference sequence). The V gene lost 1 base and the J gene lost 6 bases, with 10 bases spanning the gap. The CDR3 length is 13 residues.

This chain connects TRBV12-3 or TRBV12-4 to TRBJ2-1; D not certain. V lost 5 bases and J lost 6, with 20 bases in between. CDR3 length: 16 residues. The CDR3 DNA is TGTGCCAGCAGTCCCGTACTGCACTCAGTCGGCAATGAGCAGTTCTTC. Amino acid sequence: CASSPVLHSVGNEQFF.